What follows are 18 T cell receptor beta chains derived from one specimen sequenced in a study of radiotherapy plus CTLA-4 blockade in lung cancer. TCRdb keeps only in-frame clones here, not all; method: immunoSEQ multiplex PCR. The sample holds tens of thousands of clones, around nine tenths seen once. The material was peripheral blood, obtained from a patient treated with radiotherapy plus ipilimumab. The receptor set was obtained from a human donor with non-small cell lung cancer whose response to radiotherapy plus ipilimumab could not be evaluated.

The chain uses TRBV7-2 and TRBJ2-5, with 11 bases matching TRBD2. Germline loops: CDR1 SGHTA, CDR2 FQGNSA. The CDR3 extends over 16 amino acids. The junction had 7 bases not matched to a gene; V was cut back by 4 bases and J by 3 bases. CDR3 protein: CASSSIGLAGKETQYF. The CDR3 DNA sequence: TGTGCCAGCAGCTCGATCGGACTAGCGGGCAAAGAGACCCAGTACTTC.

The rearrangement links TRBV5-5 to TRBJ2-3, with 9 bases identical to TRBD2. V lost 0 bases, J lost 3 bases, and 5 bases stayed unmatched. The germline CDR1 and CDR2 sequences are SGHKS and YYEKEE (reference sequence). There are 16 residues in the CDR3. The CDR3 here is CASSLDAGGQTDTQYF. For the CDR3, the DNA is TGTGCCAGCAGCTTGGATGCGGGGGGGCAAACAGATACGCAGTATTTT.

This rearrangement joins TRBV4-3 to TRBJ1-1; TRBD1 might be the D (5 bases). The germline V and J ends were trimmed by 0 bases and 2 bases, with 10 bases remaining between them. CDR1 is LGHNA, CDR2 YSLEER, per germline. The CDR3 has 15 residues. CDR3 in amino acids: CASSQDQGGNTEAFF. The CDR3 coding sequence is TGCGCCAGCAGCCAAGATCAGGGCGGAAACACTGAAGCTTTCTTT.

CDR3 residues: CASSLKGASNEQFF. The CDR3 DNA sequence: TGTGCCAGCAGTTTGAAGGGGGCCAGCAATGAGCAGTTCTTC. The V and J genes are TRBV27 and TRBJ2-1; 7 bases are shared with TRBD1. With 3 bases clipped from V and 6 bases from J, the junction kept 5 bases outside the gene matches. CDR1 and CDR2 (germline): MNHEY, SMNVEV (reference sequence). The CDR3 extends over 14 amino acids.

The chain has TRBV5-1 and TRBJ2-7; 9 positions agree with TRBD1. The CDR3 sequence is 14 residues long. Trimming cost V 4 bases and J 6 bases; bases outside gene matches: 8. From germline, CDR1 is SGHRS and CDR2 YFSETQ. The CDR3: CASSTVDRGREQYF. Here the CDR3 DNA reads TGCGCCAGCAGCACCGTGGACAGGGGTCGCGAGCAGTACTTC. Supplemented by reference TRBV5-1 and TRBJ2-7, the full variable domain reads KAGVTQTPRYLIKTRGQQVTLSCSPISGHRSVSWYQQTPGQGLQFLFEYFSETQRNKGNFPGRFSGRQFSNSRSEMNVSTLELGDSALYLCASSTVDRGREQYFGPGTRLTVT.

The rearrangement uses TRBV30 and TRBJ1-3; 7 bases align to TRBD1. Germline V gives CDR1 GTSNPN, CDR2 SVGIG (reference sequence). The J segment lost 2 bases and the V segment lost 0 bases, leaving 1 base of the junction unmatched. The CDR3 runs 14 residues. The CDR3 spells CAWSVGGPGNTIYF. Written as DNA, the CDR3 is TGTGCCTGGAGTGTAGGGGGCCCTGGAAACACCATATATTTT.

The CDR3 DNA reads TGTGCCAGCAGCGCCAGCAGGGGGACCCACACCGGGGAGCTGTTTTTT. Protein product: CASSASRGTHTGELFF. J is TRBJ2-2 and V is TRBV9; 7 bases line up with TRBD1. CDR1 SGDLS and CDR2 YYNGEE come from the germline V gene. This CDR3 contains 16 residues. Losses at the gene ends were 3 bases for V and 3 bases for J; bases not matched to a gene: 8. Using reference TRBV9 and TRBJ2-2 for the parts outside the CDR3, the full variable domain is DSGVTQTPKHLITATGQRVTLRCSPRSGDLSVYWYQQSLDQGLQFLIQYYNGEERAKGNILERFSAQQFPDLHSELNLSSLELGDSALYFCASSASRGTHTGELFFGEGSRLTVL.

The chain recombines TRBV25-1 with TRBJ2-7; 8 bases fit TRBD1. With 1 base clipped from V and 2 bases from J, the junction kept 4 bases outside the gene matches. There are 15 residues in the CDR3. Germline V gene lookup returns CDR1 MGHDK and CDR2 SYGVNS. DNA of the CDR3: TGTGCCAGCAGTGAATCAGGGGGCGATCCCTACGAGCAGTACTTC. This encodes CASSESGGDPYEQYF.

The V and J genes are TRBV19 and TRBJ2-5; maybe TRBD1 (5 bases). The CDR3 is 13 amino acids. Germline CDR1 LNHDA, CDR2 SQIVND (reference sequence). V lost 3 bases to trimming and J lost 3 bases, with 8 bases between them. This CDR3 is CASSISREETQYF. Written as DNA, the CDR3 is TGTGCCAGTAGTATCTCCAGGGAAGAGACCCAGTACTTC.

The chain is built from TRBV5-1 and TRBJ2-1; 8 bases fit TRBD1. This CDR3 region has 15 residues. J was trimmed by 12 bases and V by 4 bases; bases with no gene match: 15. In germline, CDR1 is SGHRS, CDR2 YFSETQ. In DNA, the CDR3 is TGCGCCAGCAGCCGGGACAGGTCAGGGGTTATAGGGCAGTTCTTC. Its protein is CASSRDRSGVIGQFF.

The rearrangement joins TRBV30 to TRBJ2-5; 11 bases fit TRBD2. V was clipped by 1 base and J by 7 bases; unmatched bases: 17. The CDR3 is 18 residues long. Germline assignment: CDR1 GTSNPN and CDR2 SVGIG (reference sequence). CDR3 loop: CAWSARLAGPLLRRTQYF. In DNA, the CDR3 is TGTGCCTGGAGTGCCCGACTAGCGGGGCCTCTATTAAGACGGACCCAGTACTTC.

The V call is TRBV11-2, the J call TRBJ2-7; TRBD2 agrees at 7 bases. In germline, CDR1 is SGHAT, CDR2 FQNNGV. This CDR3 has 15 residues. V shed 1 base, J shed 3 bases, and the junction held 6 bases outside the gene matches. The CDR3 sequence: CASSLGVREHYEQYF. DNA for the CDR3: TGTGCCAGCAGCTTAGGGGTGCGGGAGCACTACGAGCAGTACTTC.

V gene TRBV11-3 combines with J gene TRBJ2-3; D remains unclear. Looked up from germline, CDR1 is SGHNT and CDR2 is YENEEA. This CDR3 region has 12 residues. Trimming shortened V by 6 bases and J by 9 bases, and 13 bases separated the two germline ends. CDR3 sequence: CASSDSRLTQYF. CDR3 DNA: TGTGCCAGCAGTGATAGCAGATTGACGCAGTATTTT.

J is TRBJ1-5 and V is TRBV18; the D gene is possibly TRBD1 (6 bases). This CDR3 contains 15 residues. The germline V gene encodes CDR1 KGHSH and CDR2 LQKENI. Trimming took off 4 bases at V and 4 bases at J, with 14 bases between the two ends. CDR3 sequence (DNA): TGTGCCAGCTCACTGGGGGCGCAGGTGAATCAGCCCCAGCATTTT. Translating it yields CASSLGAQVNQPQHF.

CDR3 residues: CASSLEGTGGSYEQYF. The CDR3 DNA reads as TGCGCCAGCAGCTTGGAGGGGACAGGGGGCTCCTACGAGCAGTACTTC. This chain uses TRBV5-1 with TRBJ2-7; 11 bases line up with TRBD1. CDR1 SGHRS and CDR2 YFSETQ come from the germline V gene. Trimming cost V 0 bases and J 0 bases; bases outside gene matches: 2. CDR3 length equals 16 residues.

V and J are TRBV10-1 and TRBJ2-5; 8 positions match TRBD1. The ends lost 2 bases at V and 2 bases at J; junction bases unmatched: 7. The CDR3 has 16 residues. Germline CDR1 and CDR2: WNHNN and SYGVQD (reference sequence). The CDR3 DNA reads TGCGCCAGCAGTGAGGGTAGGACAGGGACACAAGAGACCCAGTACTTC. It yields the protein CASSEGRTGTQETQYF.

The chain is built from TRBV29-1 and TRBJ1-2, with D possibly TRBD1 on 6 matching bases. V dropped 6 bases and J dropped 5 bases, with 13 bases sitting between them. The CDR3 is 12 amino acids. From germline, CDR1 is SQVTM and CDR2 ANQGSEA. The CDR3 DNA reads TGCAGCGTAAGGGACCAGGGGTATGGCTACACCTTC. Translating it yields CSVRDQGYGYTF.

This chain joins TRBV2 and TRBJ1-5, with D maybe TRBD1 (5 bases). V was cut by 2 bases and J by 4 bases, with 15 bases left in between. Germline values: CDR1 SNHLY, CDR2 FYNNEI. This CDR3 spans 16 amino acids. CDR3 loop: CASSERVTGGNQPQHF. In DNA form, the CDR3 reads TGTGCCAGCAGTGAACGTGTAACAGGAGGGAATCAGCCCCAGCATTTT.